This TCR beta chain appears in the sequencing data of a study of cytomegalovirus exposure and HLA in healthy donors. J was trimmed by 5 bases and V by 2 bases; bases with no gene match: 6. The germline CDR1 and CDR2 sequences are MNHEY and SMNVEV (reference sequence). This CDR3 has 16 amino acids. With respect to this clone: Its antigen is unknown.

Assay used: immunoSEQ multiplex PCR; TCRdb lists only in-frame clones, some missing. The data contain roughly 300,000 clones, 88% of them seen just once; the ten biggest clones take up 0.92%. Whole-study findings and limits: With high specificity and sensitivity, the classifier reportedly diagnosed cytomegalovirus status. The majority of TCR sequences were rare, yet some public TCRs appeared in many donors. In vitro data verified three CMV-associated chains as specific for CMV antigens.

Sample: PBMCs. J is TRBJ2-1 and V is TRBV27; TRBD2 aligns across 10 bases. The sequence was obtained from a woman between 18 and 30 years old in good health and CMV-seronegative. CDR3: CASSLDLAGAHNEQFF. CDR3 coding DNA: TGTGCCAGCAGTTTAGATCTAGCGGGAGCCCACAATGAGCAGTTCTTC.